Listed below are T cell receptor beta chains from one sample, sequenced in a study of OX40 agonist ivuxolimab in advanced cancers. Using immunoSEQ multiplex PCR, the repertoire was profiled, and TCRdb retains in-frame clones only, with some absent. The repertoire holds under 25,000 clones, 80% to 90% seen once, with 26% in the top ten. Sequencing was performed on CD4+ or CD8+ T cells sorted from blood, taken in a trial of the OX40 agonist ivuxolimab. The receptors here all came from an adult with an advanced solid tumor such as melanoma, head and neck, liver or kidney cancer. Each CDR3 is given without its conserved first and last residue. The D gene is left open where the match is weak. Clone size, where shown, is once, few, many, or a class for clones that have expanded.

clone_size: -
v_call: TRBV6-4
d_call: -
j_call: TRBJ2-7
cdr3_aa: ASSPEVGSGSLMY

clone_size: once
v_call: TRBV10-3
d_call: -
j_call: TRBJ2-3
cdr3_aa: AISESGGGSTDTQY

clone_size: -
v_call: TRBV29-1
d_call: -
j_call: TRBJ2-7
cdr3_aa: SVDGTYEQY

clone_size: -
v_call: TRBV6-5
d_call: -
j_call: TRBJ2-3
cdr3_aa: ASSYLGGTDTQY

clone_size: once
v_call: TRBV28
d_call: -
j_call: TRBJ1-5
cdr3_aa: ASRPARQVSNQPQH

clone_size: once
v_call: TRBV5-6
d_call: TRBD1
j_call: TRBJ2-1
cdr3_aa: ASSSGTGDYNEQF

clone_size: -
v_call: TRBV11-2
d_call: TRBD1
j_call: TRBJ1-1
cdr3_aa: ASSLGPGTVAEAF

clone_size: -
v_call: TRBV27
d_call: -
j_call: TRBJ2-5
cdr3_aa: ASSHQETQY

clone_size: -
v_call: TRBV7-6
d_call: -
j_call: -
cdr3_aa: ASSSGRGYDEQY

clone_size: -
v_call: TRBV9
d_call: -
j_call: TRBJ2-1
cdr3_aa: ASSVVGGTYNEQF